One T cell receptor beta chain is described in this entry. Authors' methods: The study's classifier, a distant-metastasis tool for papillary thyroid cancer, was built using CDR3 differences across clinicopathological groups. Through MiXCR, TCRdb re-clonotyped the PCR reads. TCRdb, rather than the study authors, made the V and J calls. In the table there are approximately 90,000 clones, roughly 12% of which are singletons. There are 13 residues in the CDR3. V was cut by 7 bases and J by 7 bases, with 17 bases left in between. Germline-derived CDR1 and CDR2 are GTSNPN and SVGIG (reference sequence). These data belong to a study of metastatic and nonmetastatic thyroid tumors. Thyroid surgery was preceded by no treatment in any patient.

This clonotype was obtained from a female donor with papillary thyroid cancer or a benign thyroid nodule (not recorded which). Some clones in this sample may be carry-over from other donors' samples. Sequencing was carried out using blood. This chain connects TRBV30 to TRBJ1-5, with D perhaps matching TRBD1 (6 bases). CDR3 loop: CASSGGGGQPQHF. The DNA of the CDR3 is TGTGCCTCTTCAGGAGGGGGAGGGCAGCCCCAGCATTTT.